This T cell receptor (beta chain) originates from a study of blood T cells in healthy people across ages. Regarding the study as a whole: Investigators treated diversity estimates from one million T cells as underestimates.

Primers used in a second PCR of roughly 6 to 11 cycles were a sample-barcoded 5' primer and a J-beta primer mix. TCRdb re-called the 5' RACE reads with MiXCR, one entry per CDR3 protein. The sample consists of around 1,700,000 distinct CDR3 sequences, approximately 28% of them appearing once. In this sample, this clonotype turned up a few times. Antigen unknown. The germline CDR1 and CDR2 sequences are SGHRS and YFSETQ. The CDR3 spans 15 residues. Trimming took off 3 bases at V and 5 bases at J, with 15 bases between the two ends. Every donor gave roughly 9.6 milliliters of peripheral blood. Isolation yielded PBMCs, at least 6.5 million per sample, in every case.

The specimen was blood. The J gene is TRBJ2-1, the V gene TRBV5-1; possibly TRBD2 for D (6 bases). This clonotype was sampled from a woman aged 30 to 39 in good health. Here the CDR3 reads CASSSRGGNDNEQFF. The CDR3 DNA reads TGCGCCAGCAGCTCCCGTGGCGGGAACGACAATGAGCAGTTCTTC. The full variable domain, with the rest looked up from reference TRBV5-1 and TRBJ2-1, is KAGVTQTPRYLIKTRGQQVTLSCSPISGHRSVSWYQQTPGQGLQFLFEYFSETQRNKGNFPGRFSGRQFSNSRSEMNVSTLELGDSALYLCASSSRGGNDNEQFFGPGTRLTVL.